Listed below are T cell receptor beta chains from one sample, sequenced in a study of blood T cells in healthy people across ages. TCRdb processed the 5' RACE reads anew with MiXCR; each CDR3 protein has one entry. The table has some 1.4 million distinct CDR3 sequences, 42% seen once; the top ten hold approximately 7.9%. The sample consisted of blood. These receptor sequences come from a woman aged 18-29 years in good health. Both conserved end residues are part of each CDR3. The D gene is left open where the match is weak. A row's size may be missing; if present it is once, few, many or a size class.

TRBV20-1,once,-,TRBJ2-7,TGCAGTGCTATGGGTATGACATTTTCCTACGAGCAGTACTTC,CSAMGMTFSYEQYF
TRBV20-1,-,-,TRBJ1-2,TGCAGTGCTAGAGGCCCCGGAACGGCCGATGGCTACACCTTC,CSARGPGTADGYTF
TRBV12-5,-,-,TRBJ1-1,TGTGCTAGTGGTCTTCTGGGCACTGAAGCTTTCTTT,CASGLLGTEAFF
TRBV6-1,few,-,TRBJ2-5,TGTGCCAGCAGTACCTCAGGATTGGACGGACGAAAAGAGACCCAGTACTTC,CASSTSGLDGRKETQYF
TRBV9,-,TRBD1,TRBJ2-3,TGTGCCAGCAGCGCGAGACAGGGGGCTAAAGATACGCAGTATTTT,CASSARQGAKDTQYF
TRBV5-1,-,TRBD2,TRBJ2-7,TGCGCCAGCAGCCCGGCGGGGGGCTCCTACAATGAGCAGTACTTC,CASSPAGGSYNEQYF
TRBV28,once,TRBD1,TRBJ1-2,TGTGCCAGCAGACCTCCGGGACAGGGGACCGGCTACACCTTC,CASRPPGQGTGYTF
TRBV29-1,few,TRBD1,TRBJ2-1,TGCAGCGTTCGACGGACAGGGGAGGGGGATGAGCAGTTCTTC,CSVRRTGEGDEQFF
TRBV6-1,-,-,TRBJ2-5,TGTGCCAGCAGCGACCGAATTACTCGATTTCCGCGGAGTGAGCAGTACTTC,CASSDRITRFPRSEQYF
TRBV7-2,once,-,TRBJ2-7,TGTGCCAGCAGCTTCCGATCCACCCAGGGGTCCGAGCAGTACTTC,CASSFRSTQGSEQYF